This T cell receptor beta chain is from a study of technical replicates of blood from several donors. V lost 6 bases to trimming and J lost 6 bases, with 14 bases between them. Germline CDR1 reads LNHDA; CDR2 reads SQIVND (reference sequence). The CDR3 totals 14 residues. Data came from immunoSEQ multiplex PCR; TCRdb stores just in-frame clones and leaves some out. The table has around 79,000 clones, about 91% seen once. The sample taken for sequencing was T cells isolated from PBMCs. This chain links TRBV19 with TRBJ2-2, with D uncertain. The origin of this receptor is a human donor in good health. The CDR3 DNA reads TGTGCCAGTAGGGGTCGGAATGGGCCCGGGGAGCTGTTTTTT. Translation: CASRGRNGPGELFF. The full variable domain, with the rest looked up from reference TRBV19 and TRBJ2-2, is DGGITQSPKYLFRKEGQNVTLSCEQNLNHDAMYWYRQDPGQGLRLIYYSQIVNDFQKGDIAEGYSVSREKKESFPLTVTSAQKNPTAFYLCASRGRNGPGELFFGEGSRLTVL.